This TCR beta chain comes out of a study of synovial regulatory T cells in juvenile arthritis. The CDR3 runs 13 residues. DNA was not recorded. In germline, CDR1 is SGHDT, CDR2 YYEEEE. Note on this clone: Its antigen is currently unknown.

The method was immunoSEQ multiplex PCR; TCRdb's version includes in-frame clones alone and lacks a portion of them. This sample's table has around 9,600 clones. Donors were 11 juvenile idiopathic arthritis patients with active disease. The study, taken as a whole, reports: Synovial Teff and blood CPL repertoires partially overlapped with iaTreg TCR repertoires, which were largely patient-private. CDR3 overlap with synovial Tregs was higher for iaTregs than other blood Tregs. Blood Treg cells that were inflammation-associated showed lower TCR diversity than other blood Treg cells.

The receptor comes from a donor aged 2-30 years with juvenile idiopathic arthritis. The sample was Treg cells from blood. The subset here: remaining (HLA-DR-negative) circulating blood Treg cells. The chain combines TRBV5-6 with TRBJ1-6. CDR3 amino acids: CASSLGSNSPLHF. Full variable domain (rest looked up from reference TRBV5-6 and TRBJ1-6): DAGVTQSPTHLIKTRGQQVTLRCSPKSGHDTVSWYQQALGQGPQFIFQYYEEEERQRGNFPDRFSGHQFPNYSSELNVNALLLGDSALYLCASSLGSNSPLHFGNGTRLTVT.